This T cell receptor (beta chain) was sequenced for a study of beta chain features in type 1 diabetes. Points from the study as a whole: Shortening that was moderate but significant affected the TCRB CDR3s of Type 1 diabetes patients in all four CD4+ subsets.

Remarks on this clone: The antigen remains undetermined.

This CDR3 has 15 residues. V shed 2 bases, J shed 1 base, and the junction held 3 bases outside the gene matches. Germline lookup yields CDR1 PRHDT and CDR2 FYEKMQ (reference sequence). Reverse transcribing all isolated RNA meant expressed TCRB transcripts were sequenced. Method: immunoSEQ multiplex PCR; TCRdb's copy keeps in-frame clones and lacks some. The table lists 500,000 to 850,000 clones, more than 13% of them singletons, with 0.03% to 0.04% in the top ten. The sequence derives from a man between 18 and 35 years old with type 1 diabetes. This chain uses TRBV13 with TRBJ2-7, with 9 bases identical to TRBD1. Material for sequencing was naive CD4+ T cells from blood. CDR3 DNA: TGTGCCAGCAGCTTAAGGGGACAGGGTTCCTACGAGCAGTACTTC. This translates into CASSLRGQGSYEQYF. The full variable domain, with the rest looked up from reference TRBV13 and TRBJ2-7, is AAGVIQSPRHLIKEKRETATLKCYPIPRHDTVYWYQQGPGQDPQFLISFYEKMQSDKGSIPDRFSAQQFSDYHSELNMSSLELGDSALYFCASSLRGQGSYEQYFGPGTRLTVT.